The clone carrying this T cell receptor (beta chain) was recorded once. This record comes from a study of T cells after somatic rescue of genetic block. TCRdb keeps only in-frame clones here, not all; method: immunoSEQ multiplex PCR. The repertoire has over 55,000 clones, 90% to 95% of them found once; the top ten carry 3%. CDR1 and CDR2 (germline): KGHSH, LQKENI. The CDR3 totals 15 residues. Trimming removed 5 bases from V and 8 bases from J; junction bases left unmatched: 13. The clonotype comes from a man aged 40-50 years. The sample taken for sequencing was peripheral blood mononuclear cells (PBMCs). The chain is built from TRBV18 and TRBJ1-2; the match to TRBD1 covers 8 bases. CDR3 loop: CASSSNLGQGYGYTF. In nucleotides, the CDR3 is TGTGCCAGCTCATCAAATCTAGGACAGGGCTACGGCTACACCTTC.